This T cell receptor (beta chain) was captured in a study of blood T cells in healthy people across ages. Study-level findings and limits: A strong correlation was found between TCR beta diversity and the percentage of naive T cells. Calculation of diversity from one million T cells yielded estimates considered to be underestimates.

In the case of this clonotype: Its antigen is still unknown.

Trimming pared 3 bases from V and 4 bases from J, leaving 12 bases between. Germline V gene sequence: CDR1 SEHNR, CDR2 FQNEAQ (reference sequence). The CDR3 spans 14 residues. At least 6 million PBMCs were isolated per sample. A second roughly 6 to 12 cycle PCR used barcoded and J-beta primers. All cDNA molecules were each tagged by a template-switch adaptor with 12 random nucleotides. TCRdb used MiXCR to reprocess the 5' RACE reads, holding one entry per CDR3 protein. The sample consists of around 970,000 distinct CDR3 sequences, just over 50% of them appearing once. The chain employs TRBV7-9 and TRBJ1-2; a possible D gene is TRBD1 (6 bases). The clonotype was recovered from an older woman in good health. The material sequenced was blood. Written as DNA, the CDR3 is TGTGCCAGCAGCTTTAAACAGGGACTCTATGGCTACACCTTC. Protein sequence: CASSFKQGLYGYTF.